This T cell receptor beta chain was identified in a study of CD8 T cells in Susac syndrome. This clonotype has just one count. Random hexamers were used to reverse transcribe 0.5 to 1 ug of RNA. TCRdb reprocessed the immunoSEQ multiplex PCR reads with MiXCR, giving one entry per CDR3 protein. Of about 280,000 distinct CDR3 sequences in the sample, about 88% were seen once. This CDR3 has 13 amino acids. Germline CDR1 reads DFQATT; CDR2 reads SNEGSKA (reference sequence). Trimming removed 3 bases at V and 5 bases at J, with 13 bases between. This sequence originates from a human donor with multiple sclerosis. The chain recombines TRBV20-1 with TRBJ1-2; D call uncertain. The source material was CD8+ T cells from PBMCs. DNA for the CDR3: TGCAGTGCTAGGGTACTCGATCCTTATGGCTACACCTTC. Translated, it gives CSARVLDPYGYTF.